These 13 T cell receptor beta chains share one sample of origin, sequenced in a study of OX40 agonist ivuxolimab in advanced cancers. Profiling relied on immunoSEQ multiplex PCR, and the TCRdb table lists in-frame clones only, not all of them. The sample has roughly 53,000 clones, roughly 90% seen once. Sequences were derived from CD4+ or CD8+ T cells sorted from blood, sampled in a trial of the OX40 agonist ivuxolimab. Receptors were obtained from an adult with an advanced solid tumor such as melanoma, head and neck, liver or kidney cancer.

In this sample, this clone turned up once. The genes are TRBV6-6 and TRBJ2-1; 7 nucleotides match TRBD1. The CDR3 length is 15 residues. CDR1 and CDR2 (germline): MNHNY, SVGAGI (reference sequence). With 2 bases clipped from V and 4 bases from J, the junction kept 5 bases outside the gene matches. The CDR3 DNA is TGTGCCAGCAGTTACCCCGCGACAGGGTACAATGAGCAGTTCTTC. It encodes CASSYPATGYNEQFF.

V and J are TRBV5-6 and TRBJ1-1, with TRBD1 identical over 7 bases. The CDR3 consists of 14 residues. After removal of 4 bases from V and 2 bases from J, the junction contained 5 bases not matched to a gene. The germline gives CDR1 SGHDT, CDR2 YYEEEE. The CDR3 DNA reads as TGTGCCAGCAGCCTTCGGGACAGTAACACTGAAGCTTTCTTT. It specifies CASSLRDSNTEAFF.

The chain is built from TRBV19 and TRBJ1-1; 9 positions match TRBD1. The CDR3 spans 17 residues. CDR1 LNHDA and CDR2 SQIVND come from the germline V gene (reference sequence). After removal of 1 base from V and 5 bases from J, the junction contained 11 bases not matched to a gene. The CDR3 reads CASSIVRGAQGATEAFF. The CDR3 nucleotides read TGTGCCAGTAGTATAGTCCGAGGGGCACAGGGGGCGACTGAAGCTTTCTTT. Filled out from reference TRBV19 and TRBJ1-1, the complete variable domain reads DGGITQSPKYLFRKEGQNVTLSCEQNLNHDAMYWYRQDPGQGLRLIYYSQIVNDFQKGDIAEGYSVSREKKESFPLTVTSAQKNPTAFYLCASSIVRGAQGATEAFFGQGTRLTVV.

The chain uses TRBV5-4 and TRBJ1-2; perhaps TRBD1 as D (6 bases). This CDR3 comprises 15 residues. CDR1 and CDR2 from the germline V gene are SGHNT and YYREEE (reference sequence). V gave up 0 bases and J gave up 4 bases, with 13 bases separating them. The CDR3 reads CASSLGQGHIYGYTF. For the CDR3, the DNA is TGTGCCAGCAGCTTGGGGCAGGGGCACATCTATGGCTACACCTTC. The full variable domain, completed using reference TRBV5-4 and TRBJ1-2, is ETGVTQSPTHLIKTRGQQVTLRCSSQSGHNTVSWYQQALGQGPQFIFQYYREEENGRGNFPPRFSGLQFPNYSSELNVNALELDDSALYLCASSLGQGHIYGYTFGSGTRLTVV.

In DNA, the CDR3 is TGTGCCAGCAGTGAACTGGAGGGGAGGGGGCGGACTGAAGCTTTCTTT. Protein product: CASSELEGRGRTEAFF. J is TRBJ1-1 and V is TRBV25-1; 7 bases align to TRBD1. This CDR3 is built from 16 residues. Germline values: CDR1 MGHDK, CDR2 SYGVNS. Losses at the gene ends were 2 bases for V and 5 bases for J; bases not matched to a gene: 11.

The chain has TRBV11-2 and TRBJ1-3; D is ambiguous. This CDR3 is built from 14 residues. V lost 2 bases and J 0 bases, leaving 5 bases between the germline ends. Germline loops: CDR1 SGHAT, CDR2 FQNNGV. CDR3 sequence: CASSLTYSGNTIYF. The DNA of the CDR3 is TGTGCCAGCAGCTTAACCTACTCTGGAAACACCATATATTTT.

This clone has just one count. This rearrangement joins TRBV5-1 to TRBJ1-2, with TRBD1 matching 7 bases. The V gene's germline CDR1 is SGHRS and CDR2 YFSETQ. The CDR3 runs 14 residues. V dropped 2 bases and J dropped 5; count of bases not matched to a gene: 6. The CDR3 region is CASSFSGTAYGYTF. In nucleotides, the CDR3 is TGCGCCAGCAGCTTTTCCGGGACAGCTTATGGCTACACCTTC.

This chain uses TRBV28 with TRBJ2-1, with TRBD1 as a possible D gene (5 bases). The V end was cut by 2 bases, the J end by 6 bases, with 20 bases between. Per the germline V gene, CDR1 is MDHEN and CDR2 is SYDVKM. The CDR3 sequence is 17 residues long. CDR3 sequence: CASSLMKGSPLGNEQFF. The DNA of the CDR3 is TGTGCCAGCAGTTTAATGAAGGGGTCCCCGCTGGGCAATGAGCAGTTCTTC.

V and J are TRBV5-6 and TRBJ1-6, with 7 bases lining up with TRBD1. The germline V gene encodes CDR1 SGHDT and CDR2 YYEEEE. The CDR3 extends over 16 amino acids. The ends lost 4 bases at V and 9 bases at J; junction bases unmatched: 13. CDR3 nucleotides: TGTGCCAGCAGCCCCTCGACAGGGTTCAGAGGTTCACCCCTCCACTTT. It yields the protein CASSPSTGFRGSPLHF.

CDR3 amino acids: CASTPVNVNQPQHF. The CDR3 DNA follows: TGTGCCAGCACTCCAGTTAATGTCAATCAGCCCCAGCATTTT. The chain recombines TRBV28 with TRBJ1-5; D uncertain. Looked up from germline, CDR1 is MDHEN and CDR2 is SYDVKM. The CDR3 loop spans 14 amino acids. Deletions cut 7 bases from V and 3 bases from J, with 13 bases between.

This rearrangement joins TRBV6-6 to TRBJ1-4; D unclear. With 2 bases removed from V and 3 bases from J, the gap between germline ends came to 13 bases. CDR3 length: 16 residues. CDR1 and CDR2 (germline): MNHNY, SVGAGI (reference sequence). As DNA, the CDR3 is TGTGCCAGCAGTTACGAAGGGAGGGAGGCTAATGAAAAACTGTTTTTT. Encoded protein: CASSYEGREANEKLFF.

The V and J genes are TRBV15 and TRBJ1-4; 8 nucleotides match TRBD1. J was trimmed by 10 bases and V by 0 bases; bases with no gene match: 16. CDR1 and CDR2 (germline): LNHNV, YYDKDF (reference sequence). The CDR3 is 18 residues long. CDR3 coding DNA: TGTGCCACCAGCAGAGAATCCAATACCGGGACAGGAAGCGTAAAACTGTTTTTT. Translating it yields CATSRESNTGTGSVKLFF.

This rearrangement joins TRBV10-3 to TRBJ1-6; 9 bases fit TRBD1. The CDR3 spans 13 residues. From germline, CDR1 is ENHRY and CDR2 SYGVKD. With V trimmed by 6 bases and J by 7 bases, 1 base remained unmatched. The CDR3 DNA follows: TGTGCCATCAGAGGGACAGGGAATTCACCCCTCCACTTT. Translation gives CAIRGTGNSPLHF.